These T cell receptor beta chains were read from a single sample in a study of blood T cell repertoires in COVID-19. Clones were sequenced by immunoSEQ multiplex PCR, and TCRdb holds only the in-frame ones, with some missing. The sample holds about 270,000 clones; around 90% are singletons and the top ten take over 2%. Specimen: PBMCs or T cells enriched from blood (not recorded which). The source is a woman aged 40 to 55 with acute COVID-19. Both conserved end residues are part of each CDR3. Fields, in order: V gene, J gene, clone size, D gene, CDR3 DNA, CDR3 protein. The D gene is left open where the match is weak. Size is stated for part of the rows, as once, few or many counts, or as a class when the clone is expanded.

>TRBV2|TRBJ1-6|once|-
TGTGCCAGCAGTCCAACTCCAGGGCTTTCGAATTCACCCCTCCACTTT
CASSPTPGLSNSPLHF
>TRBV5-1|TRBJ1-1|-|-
TGCGCCAGCAGCTATGGGCCGGGAGGGACGGCTAACACTGAAGCTTTCTTT
CASSYGPGGTANTEAFF
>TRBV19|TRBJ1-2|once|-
TGTGCCAGTAGTATAGGCCGGGGGAACTATGGCTACACCTTC
CASSIGRGNYGYTF
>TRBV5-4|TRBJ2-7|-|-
TGTGCCAGCAGCTTGGAGCCAGGGGTTAAGCAGTACTTC
CASSLEPGVKQYF
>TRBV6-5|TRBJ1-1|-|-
TGTGCCAGCAGTCCCGGACAGAGTTCTGAAGCTTTCTTT
CASSPGQSSEAFF
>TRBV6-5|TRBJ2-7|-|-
TGTGCCAGCAGTTTTACAGGATCCGCCTACGAGCAGTACTTC
CASSFTGSAYEQYF
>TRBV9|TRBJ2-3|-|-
TGTGCCAGCAGCGTAGGGGGGCTAGTGAGTAATACGCAGTATTTT
CASSVGGLVSNTQYF
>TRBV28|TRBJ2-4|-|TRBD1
TGTGCCAGCAGTCCGGACAGGGTACGGAACATTCAGTACTTC
CASSPDRVRNIQYF
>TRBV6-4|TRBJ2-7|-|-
TGTGCCAGCAGTGACTCGAAGCGAGGATTTTTGTCCTACGAGCAGTACTTC
CASSDSKRGFLSYEQYF
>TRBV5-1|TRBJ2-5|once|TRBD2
TGCGCCAGCAGGAATGGGACTAGCGGGATGCAGACCCAGTACTTC
CASRNGTSGMQTQYF
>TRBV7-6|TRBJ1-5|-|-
TGTGCCAGCAGCTTAGTCAGGGGTTCCGGGCCCCAGCATTTT
CASSLVRGSGPQHF
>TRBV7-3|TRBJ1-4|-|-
TGTGCCAGCAGGTTAGGGAGTTGTGAAAAACTGTTTTTT
CASRLGSCEKLFF
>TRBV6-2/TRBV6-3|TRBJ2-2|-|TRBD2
TGTGCCAGCAGCTTACGACTAGCGGGAGGCCCGAACACCGGGGAGCTGTTTTTT
CASSLRLAGGPNTGELFF
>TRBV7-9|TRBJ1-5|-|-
TGTGCCAGCGGAGGAGGAGGGGAAAATCAGCCCCAGCATTTT
CASGGGGENQPQHF
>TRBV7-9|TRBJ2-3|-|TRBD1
TGTGCCAGCAGCTTAGGGGACAGGTATCCAGATACGCAGTATTTT
CASSLGDRYPDTQYF
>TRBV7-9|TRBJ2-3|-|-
TGTGCCAGCAGCTTCCACGGGGGAGATACGCAGTATTTT
CASSFHGGDTQYF
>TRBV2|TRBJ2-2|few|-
TGTGCCAGCAGCACCTTTACTCCTTCCACCGGGGAGCTGTTTTTT
CASSTFTPSTGELFF